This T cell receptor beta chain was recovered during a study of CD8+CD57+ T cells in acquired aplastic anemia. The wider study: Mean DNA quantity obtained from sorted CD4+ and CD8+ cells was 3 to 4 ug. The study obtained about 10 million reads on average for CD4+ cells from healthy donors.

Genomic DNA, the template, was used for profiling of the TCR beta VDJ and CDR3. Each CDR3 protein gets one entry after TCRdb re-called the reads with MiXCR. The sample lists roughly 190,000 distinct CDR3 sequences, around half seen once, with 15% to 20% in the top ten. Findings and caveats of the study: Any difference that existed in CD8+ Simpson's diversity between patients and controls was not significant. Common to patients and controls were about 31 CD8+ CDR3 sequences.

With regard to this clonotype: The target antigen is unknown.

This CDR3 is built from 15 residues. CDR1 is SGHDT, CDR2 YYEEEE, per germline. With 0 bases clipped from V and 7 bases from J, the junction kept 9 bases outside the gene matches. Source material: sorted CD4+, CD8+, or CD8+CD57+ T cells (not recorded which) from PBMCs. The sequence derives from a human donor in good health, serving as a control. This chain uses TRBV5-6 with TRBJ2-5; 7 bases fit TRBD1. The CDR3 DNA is TGTGCCAGCAGCTTGGAGACCGGGACAGCAGGGACCCAGTACTTC. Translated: CASSLETGTAGTQYF. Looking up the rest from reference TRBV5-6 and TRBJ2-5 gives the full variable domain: DAGVTQSPTHLIKTRGQQVTLRCSPKSGHDTVSWYQQALGQGPQFIFQYYEEEERQRGNFPDRFSGHQFPNYSSELNVNALLLGDSALYLCASSLETGTAGTQYFGPGTRLLVL.